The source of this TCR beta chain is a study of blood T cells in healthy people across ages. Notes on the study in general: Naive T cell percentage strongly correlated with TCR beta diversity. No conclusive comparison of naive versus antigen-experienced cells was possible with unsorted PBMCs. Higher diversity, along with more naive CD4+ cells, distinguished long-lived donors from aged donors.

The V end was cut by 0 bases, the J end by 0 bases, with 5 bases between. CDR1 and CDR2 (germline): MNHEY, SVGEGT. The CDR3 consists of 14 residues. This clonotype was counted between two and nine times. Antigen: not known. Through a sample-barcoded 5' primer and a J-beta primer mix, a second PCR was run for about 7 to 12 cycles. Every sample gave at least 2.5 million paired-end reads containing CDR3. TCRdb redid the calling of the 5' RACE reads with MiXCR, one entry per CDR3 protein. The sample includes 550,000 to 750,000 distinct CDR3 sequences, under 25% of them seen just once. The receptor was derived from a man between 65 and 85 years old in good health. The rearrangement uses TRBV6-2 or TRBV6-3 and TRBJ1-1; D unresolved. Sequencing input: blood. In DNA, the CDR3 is TGTGCCAGCAGTTACTCGCTACTGAACACTGAAGCTTTCTTT. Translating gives CASSYSLLNTEAFF.